This T cell receptor (beta chain) is from a study of identical twins. The study, taken as a whole, reports: Findings depended on cross-sectional statistics rather than tracking the same donors.

A few counts support this clonotype. Its antigen is as yet unknown. The trim removed 5 bases at V and 5 bases at J, leaving 8 bases unmatched. CDR1 MNHEY and CDR2 SMNVEV come from the germline V gene (reference sequence). There are 14 residues in the CDR3. It was template switching that added a universal primer site, and there were unique molecular identifiers on the cDNA. Via MiXCR, TCRdb re-called the 5' RACE reads, giving one row per CDR3 protein. In the table there are 1.5 million to 2 million distinct CDR3 sequences, less than 40% of which are singletons. This TCR was recovered from a newborn girl in good health. The genes are TRBV27 and TRBJ1-2; 7 bases are shared with TRBD1. Sequences were obtained from cord blood. The CDR3 reads CASSPAGGGYGYTF. Written as DNA, the CDR3 is TGTGCCAGCAGTCCGGCAGGGGGGGGTTATGGCTACACCTTC.